This TCR beta chain was sequenced for a study of OX40 agonist ivuxolimab in advanced cancers. As for the study more broadly: Ivuxolimab, which targeted the costimulatory receptor OX40 (CD134), was an agonistic, fully human IgG2 monoclonal antibody. Intravenous ivuxolimab was administered to patients every 2 weeks at six dose levels: 0.01, 0.1, 0.3, 1.5, 3 and 10 mg/kg. Of the roughly 52 dose-escalation patients, hepatocellular carcinoma was present in roughly 19, melanoma in around 15, renal cell carcinoma in 9 and head and neck cancer in 9. In the dose-escalation cohort, roughly 80% of patients were male, and the mean age was roughly 60 years, with a range of 23 to 79. Prior anti-PD-1, anti-PD-L1 or anti-CTLA-4 therapy was permitted, and 35% to 40% of dose-escalation patients had received checkpoint inhibitors. Partial responses were achieved by three dose-escalation patients, of whom one had hepatocellular carcinoma and two had cutaneous melanoma. Peripheral TCRbeta sequencing was intended to test whether TCR sequence diversity was altered and clonal T-cell expansion was caused by ivuxolimab. The paper describes the monotherapy dose-escalation part (N of about 52 patients) of the phase I trial of ivuxolimab.

Results and caveats for the whole study, not just this receptor: After ivuxolimab, expanded clones were on average more numerous among CD8+ T cells than among CD4+ T cells. Low levels of normalized T-cell clonal expansion were also seen in some nonresponding patients. At doses of 0.1 to 3.0 mg/kg, clonal expansion of both CD4+ and CD8+ blood T cells was observed from baseline to week 6. In partial responders in the 0.1-3.0 mg/kg groups, normalized peripheral clonal expansion was found to be among the lowest, especially among CD8+ T cells. Which antigens the clonally expanded peripheral T cells were specific for was not determined.

The trial excluded patients who had a history of autoimmune disease or who were on systemic immunosuppression. Peripheral blood for TCR sequencing was collected from all dose cohorts at baseline, on cycle 4 day 1, and on cycle 7 day 1. The samples were drawn from a first-in-human, open-label, multicenter phase I dose-escalation trial of ivuxolimab. Adults with locally advanced or metastatic head and neck squamous cell, hepatocellular, melanoma or renal cell carcinoma were enrolled in the trial. Before TCR sequencing, CD4+ and CD8+ T cells were separately sorted from peripheral blood. Genomic DNA was extracted from sorted cells for sequencing of the TCRbeta CDR3 region. TCRbeta CDR3 regions were sequenced using the immunoSEQ Assay. TCRdb stores this immuneACCESS table with in-frame sequences only. Part of the clones is absent; in the studies checked, under half of the shortfall reflects unresolved V genes, and no reason is known for the rest. Counted in this sample were 60,000 or so clones; just over 85% of them appeared once. Of the sample, 0.8% to 1% is held by the ten largest clones.

With respect to this clone: Its antigen has not been determined. The sample holds no much larger clone one base away, and base qualities are not on file.

Sequenced material: CD4+ or CD8+ T cells sorted from blood, taken in a trial of the OX40 agonist ivuxolimab. The source of this sequence is an adult with an advanced solid tumor such as melanoma, head and neck, liver or kidney cancer.

The CDR3 in this case is CASSGLLAGGYNEQFF. DNA sequence: TGCGCCAGCAGTGGCCTCCTAGCGGGGGGATACAATGAGCAGTTCTTC. The chain is encoded by TRBV10-1 joined to TRBJ2-1, with TRBD2 identical over 11 junction bases. After removal of 4 bases from V and 4 bases from J, the junction retains 6 bases not matched to a gene. Looking up the germline V gene (reference sequence) yields CDR1 WNHNN and CDR2 SYGVQD. From its cysteine to its phenylalanine, the CDR3 spans 16 amino acids. The DNA shown is the 48-base CDR3, in frame from base 1.